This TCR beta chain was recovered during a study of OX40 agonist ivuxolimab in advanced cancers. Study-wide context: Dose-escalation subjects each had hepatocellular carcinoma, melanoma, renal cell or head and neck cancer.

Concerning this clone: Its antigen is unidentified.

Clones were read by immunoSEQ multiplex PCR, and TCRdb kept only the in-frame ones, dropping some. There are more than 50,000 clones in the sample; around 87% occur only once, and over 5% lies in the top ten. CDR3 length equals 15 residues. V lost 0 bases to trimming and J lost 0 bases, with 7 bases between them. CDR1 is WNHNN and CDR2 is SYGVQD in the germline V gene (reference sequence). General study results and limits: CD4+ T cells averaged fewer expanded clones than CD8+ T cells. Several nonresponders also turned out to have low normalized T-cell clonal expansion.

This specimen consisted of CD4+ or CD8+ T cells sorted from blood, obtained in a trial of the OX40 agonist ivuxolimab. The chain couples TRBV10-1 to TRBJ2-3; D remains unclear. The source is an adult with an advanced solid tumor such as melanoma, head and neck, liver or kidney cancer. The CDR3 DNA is TGCGCCAGCAGTGAGTCACTATCCAGCACAGATACGCAGTATTTT. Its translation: CASSESLSSTDTQYF.